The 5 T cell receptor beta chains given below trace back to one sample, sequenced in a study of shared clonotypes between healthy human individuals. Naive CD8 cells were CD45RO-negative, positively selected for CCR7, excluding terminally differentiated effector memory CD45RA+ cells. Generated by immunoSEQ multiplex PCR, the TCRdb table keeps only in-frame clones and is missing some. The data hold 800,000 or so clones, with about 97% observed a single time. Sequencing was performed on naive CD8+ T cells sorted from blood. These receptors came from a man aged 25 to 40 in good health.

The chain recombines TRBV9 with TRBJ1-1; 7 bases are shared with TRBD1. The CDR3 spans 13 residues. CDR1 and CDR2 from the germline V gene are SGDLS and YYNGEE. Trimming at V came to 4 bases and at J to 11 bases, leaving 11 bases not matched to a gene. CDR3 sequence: CASSPPRQGRAFF. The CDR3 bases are TGTGCCAGCAGCCCCCCACGACAGGGAAGGGCTTTCTTT.

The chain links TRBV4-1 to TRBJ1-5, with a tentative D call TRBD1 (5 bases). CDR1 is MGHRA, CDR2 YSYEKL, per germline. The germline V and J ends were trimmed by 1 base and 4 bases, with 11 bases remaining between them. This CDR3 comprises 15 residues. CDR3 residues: CASSQAKGVNQPQHF. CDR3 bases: TGCGCCAGCAGCCAAGCCAAAGGGGTGAATCAGCCCCAGCATTTT.

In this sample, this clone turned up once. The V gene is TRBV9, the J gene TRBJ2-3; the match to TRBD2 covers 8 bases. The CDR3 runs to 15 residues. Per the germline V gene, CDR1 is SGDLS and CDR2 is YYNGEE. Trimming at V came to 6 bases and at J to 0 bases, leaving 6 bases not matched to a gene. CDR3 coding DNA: TGTGCCAGCACCTTAGCGGGGTATAGCACAGATACGCAGTATTTT. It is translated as CASTLAGYSTDTQYF.

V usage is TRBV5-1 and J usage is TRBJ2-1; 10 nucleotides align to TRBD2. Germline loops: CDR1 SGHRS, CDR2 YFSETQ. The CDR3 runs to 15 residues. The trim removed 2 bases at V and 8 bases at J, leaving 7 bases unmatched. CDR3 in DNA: TGCGCCAGCAGCTTCTATACTAGCGGGAAGGATGAGCAGTTCTTC. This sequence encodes CASSFYTSGKDEQFF.

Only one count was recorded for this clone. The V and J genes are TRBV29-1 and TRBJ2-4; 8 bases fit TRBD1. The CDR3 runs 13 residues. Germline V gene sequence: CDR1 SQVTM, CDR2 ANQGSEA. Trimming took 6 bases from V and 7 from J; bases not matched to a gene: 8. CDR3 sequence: CSVARQGRNIQYF. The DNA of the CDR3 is TGCAGCGTAGCCAGACAGGGGCGGAACATTCAGTACTTC.